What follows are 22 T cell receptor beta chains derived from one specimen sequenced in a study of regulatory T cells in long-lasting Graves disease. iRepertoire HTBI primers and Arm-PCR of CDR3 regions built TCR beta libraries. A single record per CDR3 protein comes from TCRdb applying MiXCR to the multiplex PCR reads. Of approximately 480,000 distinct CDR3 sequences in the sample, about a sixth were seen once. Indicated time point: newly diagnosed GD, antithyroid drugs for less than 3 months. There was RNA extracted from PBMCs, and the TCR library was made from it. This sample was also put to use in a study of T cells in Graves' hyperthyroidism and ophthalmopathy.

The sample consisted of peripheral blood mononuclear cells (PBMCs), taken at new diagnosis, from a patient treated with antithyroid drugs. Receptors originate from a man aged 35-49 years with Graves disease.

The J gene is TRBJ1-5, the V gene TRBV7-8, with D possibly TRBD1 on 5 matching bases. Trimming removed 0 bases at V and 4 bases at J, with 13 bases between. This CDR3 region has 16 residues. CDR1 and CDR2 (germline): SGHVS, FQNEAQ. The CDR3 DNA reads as TGTGCCAGCAGCTTAGCTACCGGGGCCTATAATCAGCCCCAGCATTTT. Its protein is CASSLATGAYNQPQHF. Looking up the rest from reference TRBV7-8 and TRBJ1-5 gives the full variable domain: GAGVSQSPRYKVAKRGQDVALRCDPISGHVSLFWYQQALGQGPEFLTYFQNEAQLDKSGLPSDRFFAERPEGSVSTLKIQRTQQEDSAVYLCASSLATGAYNQPQHFGDGTRLSIL.

The CDR3 is CASQPRGIGNQPQHF. In DNA form, the CDR3 reads TGTGCCAGCCAGCCCCGGGGTATCGGCAATCAGCCCCAGCATTTT. This chain connects TRBV27 to TRBJ1-5; unclear D gene. The CDR3 covers 15 residues. Trimming removed 8 bases at V and 2 bases at J, with 16 bases between. In germline, CDR1 is MNHEY, CDR2 SMNVEV (reference sequence).

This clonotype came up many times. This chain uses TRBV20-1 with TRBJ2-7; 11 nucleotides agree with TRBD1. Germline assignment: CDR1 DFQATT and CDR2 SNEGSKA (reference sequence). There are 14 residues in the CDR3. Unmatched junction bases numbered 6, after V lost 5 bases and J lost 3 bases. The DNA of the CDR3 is TGCAGTGCTTTTACCGGGACAGGGGGCTACGAGCAGTACTTC. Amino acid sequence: CSAFTGTGGYEQYF.

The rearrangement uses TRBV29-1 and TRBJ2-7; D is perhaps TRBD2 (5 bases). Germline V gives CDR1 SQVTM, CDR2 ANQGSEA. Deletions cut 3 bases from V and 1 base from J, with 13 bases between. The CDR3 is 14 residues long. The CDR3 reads CSVDRGFGSYEQYF. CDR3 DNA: TGCAGCGTTGACCGCGGGTTCGGATCCTACGAGCAGTACTTC.

CDR3 protein: CASSLHGLADNEQFF. CDR3 in DNA: TGTGCCAGCAGTTTACATGGACTAGCAGACAATGAGCAGTTCTTC. The chain combines TRBV28 with TRBJ2-1, with 8 bases identical to TRBD2. The CDR3 spans 15 residues. Looked up from germline, CDR1 is MDHEN and CDR2 is SYDVKM. V dropped 2 bases and J dropped 5; count of bases not matched to a gene: 5.

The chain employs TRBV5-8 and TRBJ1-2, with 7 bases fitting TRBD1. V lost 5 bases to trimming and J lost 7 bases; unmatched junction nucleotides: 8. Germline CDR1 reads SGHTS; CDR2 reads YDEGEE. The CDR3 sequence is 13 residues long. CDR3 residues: CASSADRVFGYTF. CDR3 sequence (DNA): TGTGCCAGCAGTGCTGACAGGGTATTTGGCTACACCTTC.

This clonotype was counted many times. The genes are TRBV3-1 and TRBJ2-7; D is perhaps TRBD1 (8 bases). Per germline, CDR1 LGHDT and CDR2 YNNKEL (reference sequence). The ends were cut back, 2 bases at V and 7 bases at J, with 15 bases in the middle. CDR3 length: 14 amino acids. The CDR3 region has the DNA TGTGCCAGCAGCCAAATAGTACAGGGGGGGGAGCAGTACTTC. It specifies CASSQIVQGGEQYF.

The CDR3 loop reads CASSVDRDNQPQHF. The CDR3 nucleotides read TGTGCCAGTAGTGTCGACAGGGACAATCAGCCCCAGCATTTT. The genes are TRBV19 and TRBJ1-5, with 7 bases that match TRBD1. Trimming took 5 bases from V and 3 from J; bases not matched to a gene: 4. CDR3 length: 14 residues. Germline V CDR1 and CDR2: LNHDA, SQIVND (reference sequence).

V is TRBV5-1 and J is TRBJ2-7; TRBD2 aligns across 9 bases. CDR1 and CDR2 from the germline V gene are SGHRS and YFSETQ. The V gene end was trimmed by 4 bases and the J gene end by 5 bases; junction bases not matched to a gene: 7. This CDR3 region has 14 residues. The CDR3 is CASSQTGTSHEQYF. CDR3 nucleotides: TGCGCCAGCAGCCAAACTGGGACTAGCCACGAGCAGTACTTC.

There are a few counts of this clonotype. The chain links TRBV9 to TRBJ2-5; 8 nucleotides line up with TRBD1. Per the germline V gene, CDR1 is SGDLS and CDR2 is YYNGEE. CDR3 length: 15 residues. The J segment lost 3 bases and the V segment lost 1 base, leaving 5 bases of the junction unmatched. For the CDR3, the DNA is TGTGCCAGCAGCGTAAGGGCAGGGGGCAAAGAGACCCAGTACTTC. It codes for CASSVRAGGKETQYF.

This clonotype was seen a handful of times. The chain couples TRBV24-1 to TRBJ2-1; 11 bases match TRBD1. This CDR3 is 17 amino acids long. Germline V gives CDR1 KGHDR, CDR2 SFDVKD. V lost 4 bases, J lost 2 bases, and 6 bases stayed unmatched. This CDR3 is CATSERTGGSAYNEQFF. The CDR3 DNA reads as TGTGCCACCAGTGAAAGGACAGGGGGCAGTGCCTACAATGAGCAGTTCTTC.

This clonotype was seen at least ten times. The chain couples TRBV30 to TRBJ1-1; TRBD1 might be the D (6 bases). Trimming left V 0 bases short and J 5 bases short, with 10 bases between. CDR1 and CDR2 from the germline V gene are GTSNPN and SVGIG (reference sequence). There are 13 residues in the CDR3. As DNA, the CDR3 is TGTGCCTGGAGTGTAGAGGGGGGGACTGAAGCTTTCTTT. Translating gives CAWSVEGGTEAFF.

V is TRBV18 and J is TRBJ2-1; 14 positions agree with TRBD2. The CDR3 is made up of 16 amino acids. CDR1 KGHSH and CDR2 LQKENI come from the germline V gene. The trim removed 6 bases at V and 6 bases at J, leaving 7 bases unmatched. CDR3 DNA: TGTGCCAGCTCTGGACTAGCGGGAGGACCCGGCAATGAGCAGTTCTTC. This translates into CASSGLAGGPGNEQFF.

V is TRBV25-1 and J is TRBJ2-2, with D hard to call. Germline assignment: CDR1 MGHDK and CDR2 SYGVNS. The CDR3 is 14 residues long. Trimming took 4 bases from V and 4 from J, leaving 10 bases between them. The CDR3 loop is CASSGGLVTGELFF. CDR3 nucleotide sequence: TGTGCCAGCAGTGGCGGCCTCGTCACCGGGGAGCTGTTTTTT.

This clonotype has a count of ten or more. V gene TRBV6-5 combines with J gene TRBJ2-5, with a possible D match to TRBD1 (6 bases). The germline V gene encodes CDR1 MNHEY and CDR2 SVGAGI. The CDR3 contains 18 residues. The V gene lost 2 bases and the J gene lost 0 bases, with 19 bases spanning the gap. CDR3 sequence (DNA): TGTGCCAGCAGTTACGGGGACATTGGCACGACTCACCAAGAGACCCAGTACTTC. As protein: CASSYGDIGTTHQETQYF.

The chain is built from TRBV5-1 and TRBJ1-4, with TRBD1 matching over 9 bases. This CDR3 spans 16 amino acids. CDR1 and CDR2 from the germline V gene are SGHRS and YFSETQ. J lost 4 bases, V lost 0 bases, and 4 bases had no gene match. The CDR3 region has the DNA TGCGCCAGCAGCTTGGAGGGACAGGGCGGTAATGAAAAACTGTTTTTT. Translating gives CASSLEGQGGNEKLFF.

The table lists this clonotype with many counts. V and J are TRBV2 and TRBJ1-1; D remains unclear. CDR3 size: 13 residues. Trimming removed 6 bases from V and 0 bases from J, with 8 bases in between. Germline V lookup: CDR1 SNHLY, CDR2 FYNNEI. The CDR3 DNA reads TGTGCCAGCAGGCAGCAGATGAACACTGAAGCTTTCTTT. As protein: CASRQQMNTEAFF.

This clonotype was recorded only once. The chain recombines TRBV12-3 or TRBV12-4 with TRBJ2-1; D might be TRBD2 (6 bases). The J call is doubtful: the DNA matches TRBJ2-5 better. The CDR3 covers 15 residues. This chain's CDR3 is CASSARGGSQETQYF. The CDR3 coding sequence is TGTGCCAGCAGCGCGCGGGGAGGAAGCCAAGAGACCCAGTACTTC.

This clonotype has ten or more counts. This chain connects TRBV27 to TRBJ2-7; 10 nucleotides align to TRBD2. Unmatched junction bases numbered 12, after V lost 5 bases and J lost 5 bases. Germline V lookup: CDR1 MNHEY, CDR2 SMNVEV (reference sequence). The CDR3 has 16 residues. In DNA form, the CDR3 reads TGTGCCAGCAGTGCCTATCTTAGCGGGAGGTCCCACGAGCAGTACTTC. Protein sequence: CASSAYLSGRSHEQYF.

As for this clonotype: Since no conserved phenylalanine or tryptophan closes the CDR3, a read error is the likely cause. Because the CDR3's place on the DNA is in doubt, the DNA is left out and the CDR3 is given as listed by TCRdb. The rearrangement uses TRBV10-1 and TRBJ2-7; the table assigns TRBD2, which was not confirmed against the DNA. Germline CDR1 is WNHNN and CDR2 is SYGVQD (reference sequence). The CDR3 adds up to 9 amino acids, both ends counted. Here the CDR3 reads CASSPRVGS.

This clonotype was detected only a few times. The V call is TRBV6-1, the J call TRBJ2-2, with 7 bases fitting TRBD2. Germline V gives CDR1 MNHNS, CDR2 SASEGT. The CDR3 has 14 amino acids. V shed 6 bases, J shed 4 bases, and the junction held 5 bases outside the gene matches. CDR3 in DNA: TGTGCCAGCAGGGCGGGAGTCGTCACCGGGGAGCTGTTTTTT. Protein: CASRAGVVTGELFF.

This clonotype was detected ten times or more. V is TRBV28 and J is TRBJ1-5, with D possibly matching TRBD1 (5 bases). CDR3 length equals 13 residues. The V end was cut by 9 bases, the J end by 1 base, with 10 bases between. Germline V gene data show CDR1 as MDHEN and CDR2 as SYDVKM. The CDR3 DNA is TGTGCCAGTGGACGGGGGAGCAATCAGCCCCAGCATTTT. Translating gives CASGRGSNQPQHF.